These 29 T cell receptor beta chains came from one sample sequenced in a study of T-cell reconstitution after alpha-beta-depleted transplantation in children. Unique molecular identifiers were incorporated during preparation of the TCRbeta library. TCRdb ran MiXCR on the PCR reads and lists one entry per CDR3 protein. The sample shows fewer than 750,000 distinct CDR3 sequences, about 21% of them seen only once. Sequencing used PBMCs, mostly from graft donor cells, obtained 360 days after TCRalphabeta/CD19-depleted stem cell transplant. All receptors come from a boy under two years old who had a stem cell transplant for acute myeloid leukemia, so the T cells may come from the graft donor.

This clonotype was observed a few times. The chain combines TRBV12-3 or TRBV12-4 with TRBJ2-5, with D possibly called TRBD1 or TRBD2 (5 bases each). V lost 5 bases and J 5 bases, leaving 15 bases between the germline ends. The CDR3 length is 14 residues. This CDR3 reads CASSGTDRAETQYF. The CDR3 DNA sequence: TGTGCCAGCAGTGGGACCGACCGGGCGGAGACCCAGTACTTC.

There are many counts of this clonotype. The V gene is TRBV20-1, the J gene TRBJ2-5, with a tentative D call TRBD1 (6 bases). CDR1 is DFQATT, CDR2 SNEGSKA, per germline (reference sequence). Trimming stripped 0 bases from V and 1 base from J, with 12 bases between. The CDR3 spans 15 residues. Here the CDR3 DNA reads TGCAGTGCTAGAGACCCACAGGGTTTCCAAGAGACCCAGTACTTC. The encoded protein is CSARDPQGFQETQYF.

V usage is TRBV12-3 or TRBV12-4 and J usage is TRBJ2-1, with TRBD1 matching over 9 bases. The CDR3 contains 15 residues. V lost 5 bases, J lost 9 bases, and 11 bases stayed unmatched. This CDR3 reads CASSPGGDRDREQFF. The CDR3, as DNA: TGTGCCAGCAGTCCTGGGGGGGACAGGGATCGTGAGCAGTTCTTC.

The chain is built from TRBV28 and TRBJ2-1; 7 bases map to TRBD2. The CDR3 sequence is 13 residues long. Germline loops: CDR1 MDHEN, CDR2 SYDVKM. The ends lost 8 bases at V and 7 bases at J; junction bases unmatched: 8. In DNA, the CDR3 is TGTGCCAGCCTAGCGGCAGTCAGGAATGAGCAGTTCTTC. Translation gives CASLAAVRNEQFF.

This clonotype was seen repeatedly, ten times or more. The chain carries TRBV20-1 and TRBJ1-5, with 7 bases that match TRBD1. Trimming at V came to 3 bases and at J to 5 bases, leaving 4 bases not matched to a gene. The CDR3 extends over 13 amino acids. Germline lookup yields CDR1 DFQATT and CDR2 SNEGSKA (reference sequence). CDR3 in amino acids: CSARGQTHQPQHF. For the CDR3, the DNA is TGCAGTGCTAGGGGACAGACCCATCAGCCCCAGCATTTT.

The chain uses TRBV20-1 and TRBJ2-7; 7 positions agree with TRBD2. Germline-derived CDR1 and CDR2 are DFQATT and SNEGSKA (reference sequence). The J segment lost 0 bases and the V segment lost 0 bases, leaving 8 bases of the junction unmatched. This CDR3 is 16 amino acids long. DNA for the CDR3: TGCAGTGCTAGAGAGAACTGGGGGGGTAGCTCCTACGAGCAGTACTTC. It codes for CSARENWGGSSYEQYF.

V is TRBV6-5 and J is TRBJ1-2; D is ambiguous. The CDR3 spans 14 residues. The germline V and J ends were trimmed by 0 bases and 6 bases, with 11 bases remaining between them. The germline CDR1 and CDR2 sequences are MNHEY and SVGAGI. The CDR3 sequence: CASSYSRVRDGYTF. The CDR3 nucleotides read TGTGCCAGCAGTTACTCACGAGTAAGGGATGGCTACACCTTC.

As DNA, the CDR3 is TGTGCCAGCAGTTATGCCGGGACAGGGGCCTGGGATGAGCAGTTCTTC. Encoded protein: CASSYAGTGAWDEQFF. The gene calls are TRBV6-5 and TRBJ2-1; TRBD1 aligns across 10 bases. CDR1 is MNHEY and CDR2 is SVGAGI in the germline V gene. V was pared by 3 bases and J by 8 bases, with 10 bases of the junction left unmatched. The CDR3 is 16 amino acids.

This clonotype was counted at least ten times. V is TRBV10-3 and J is TRBJ1-5; TRBD1 agrees at 7 bases. The CDR3 spans 15 residues. CDR1 and CDR2 (germline): ENHRY, SYGVKD. Unmatched junction bases numbered 5, after V lost 6 bases and J lost 0 bases. Written as DNA, the CDR3 is TGTGCCATCAGCGGACAGGATAATAGCAATCAGCCCCAGCATTTT. It specifies CAISGQDNSNQPQHF.

Many counts were recorded for this clonotype. The chain recombines TRBV12-5 with TRBJ2-6; D is possibly TRBD1 (5 bases). The CDR3 runs 15 residues. Between the trimmed V and J ends, which lost 5 bases and 2 bases, there was a span of 10 bases. Germline CDR1 LGHNT, CDR2 FRNRAP. CDR3 DNA: TGTGCTAGTGGTCGTGACAGAACTGGGGCCAACGTCCTGACTTTC. This codes for CASGRDRTGANVLTF. The entire variable domain, with the rest obtained from reference TRBV12-5 and TRBJ2-6, is as follows: DARVTQTPRHKVTEMGQEVTMRCQPILGHNTVFWYRQTMMQGLELLAYFRNRAPLDDSGMPKDRFSAEMPDATLATLKIQPSEPRDSAVYFCASGRDRTGANVLTFGAGSRLTVL.

The chain uses TRBV28 and TRBJ2-1, with 11 bases that match TRBD2. The CDR3 contains 17 residues. The V gene end was trimmed by 3 bases and the J gene end by 5 bases; junction bases not matched to a gene: 9. Germline V lookup: CDR1 MDHEN, CDR2 SYDVKM. Here the CDR3 reads CASSLILAGGPHNEQFF. The CDR3 DNA is TGTGCCAGCAGTTTGATTCTAGCGGGGGGACCCCACAATGAGCAGTTCTTC.

This clonotype was counted many times. The chain recombines TRBV12-3 or TRBV12-4 with TRBJ2-5; D not certain. The CDR3 covers 13 residues. V lost 6 bases and J 5 bases, leaving 13 bases between the germline ends. CDR3 protein: CASRDGMRETQYF. CDR3 nucleotides: TGTGCCAGCAGAGACGGAATGAGGGAGACCCAGTACTTC.

The chain links TRBV6-1 to TRBJ2-5; 11 bases are shared with TRBD2. Germline trimming cut 4 bases from V and 5 bases from J; bases unmatched to any gene: 9. CDR1 is MNHNS and CDR2 is SASEGT in the germline V gene. The CDR3 is 16 amino acids. CDR3 DNA sequence: TGTGCCAGCAGTGGGGAGGCTAGCGGGGGGAGGGAGACCCAGTACTTC. Its translation is CASSGEASGGRETQYF.

The J gene is TRBJ2-1, the V gene TRBV14; 9 positions agree with TRBD2. With 0 bases clipped from V and 5 bases from J, the junction kept 5 bases outside the gene matches. The CDR3 length is 16 residues. Germline V gene sequence: CDR1 SGHDN, CDR2 FVKESK. The CDR3 DNA sequence: TGTGCCAGCAGCCAAGAAACCAGCGGGGGGAACAATGAGCAGTTCTTC. The encoded protein is CASSQETSGGNNEQFF.

CDR3 protein: CASSRDSTPSTDTQYF. As DNA, the CDR3 is TGTGCCAGCAGCCGGGACTCCACACCAAGCACAGATACGCAGTATTTT. This rearrangement joins TRBV2 to TRBJ2-3, with a tentative D call TRBD2 (6 bases). Germline V gene lookup returns CDR1 SNHLY and CDR2 FYNNEI. The CDR3 is 16 amino acids. Between the trimmed V and J ends, which lost 6 bases and 0 bases, there was a span of 16 bases.

V and J are TRBV18 and TRBJ2-3; D gene ambiguous. Trimming removed 3 bases at V and 5 bases at J, with 9 bases between. The germline V gene encodes CDR1 KGHSH and CDR2 LQKENI. CDR3 size: 13 residues. This CDR3 is CASSPAIVDTQYF. In nucleotides, the CDR3 is TGTGCCAGCTCACCCGCAATAGTAGATACGCAGTATTTT.

V usage is TRBV10-2 and J usage is TRBJ2-7; unclear D gene. Deletions cut 6 bases from V and 6 bases from J, with 12 bases between. Germline CDR1 is WSHSY and CDR2 is SAAADI. The CDR3 sequence is 12 residues long. The CDR3 is CASRDPSFEQYV. In DNA form, the CDR3 reads TGCGCCAGCAGAGACCCCTCATTCGAGCAGTACGTC.

This clonotype was picked up a small number of times. The gene calls are TRBV12-3 or TRBV12-4 and TRBJ2-1, with a possible D match to TRBD2 (5 bases). V was shortened by 3 bases and J by 12 bases, with 12 bases between the two germline ends. This CDR3 is built from 12 residues. For the CDR3, the DNA is TGTGCCAGCAGTTTGAGGGCTCCGGGGCAGTTCTTC. Amino acids: CASSLRAPGQFF.

The gene calls are TRBV28 and TRBJ2-3; D tentatively fits TRBD1 or TRBD2 (6 bases each). Looked up from germline, CDR1 is MDHEN and CDR2 is SYDVKM. This CDR3 is built from 17 residues. V gave up 6 bases and J gave up 5 bases, with 24 bases separating them. The CDR3 nucleotides are TGTGCCAGCAGACCACACCTGGGCGGGAAGGGGGGAGATACGCAGTATTTT. It specifies CASRPHLGGKGGDTQYF. The variable domain in full, with the rest retrieved from reference TRBV28 and TRBJ2-3, is DVKVTQSSRYLVKRTGEKVFLECVQDMDHENMFWYRQDPGLGLRLIYFSYDVKMKEKGDIPEGYSVSREKKERFSLILESASTNQTSMYLCASRPHLGGKGGDTQYFGPGTRLTVL.

Only a few counts were recorded for this clonotype. The gene calls are TRBV18 and TRBJ2-1, with D possibly being TRBD1 or TRBD2 (7 bases each). From germline, CDR1 is KGHSH and CDR2 LQKENI. This CDR3 contains 18 residues. Trimming removed 5 bases from V and 0 bases from J, with 20 bases in between. The CDR3 nucleotides read TGTGCCAGCTCAAGATCCGGGACAGCGGGAAGCTCCTACAATGAGCAGTTCTTC. It specifies CASSRSGTAGSSYNEQFF. Full variable domain (outside the CDR3, taken from reference TRBV18 and TRBJ2-1): NAGVMQNPRHLVRRRGQEARLRCSPMKGHSHVYWYRQLPEEGLKFMVYLQKENIIDESGMPKERFSAEFPKEGPSILRIQQVVRGDSAAYFCASSRSGTAGSSYNEQFFGPGTRLTVL.

The chain carries TRBV5-1 and TRBJ2-5; tentative D call: TRBD1 (6 bases). With 0 bases removed from V and 1 base from J, the gap between germline ends came to 10 bases. Germline V gives CDR1 SGHRS, CDR2 YFSETQ. The length of the CDR3 is 15 residues. The CDR3 DNA follows: TGCGCCAGCAGCTTGGATTGGGGGCCCCAAGAGACCCAGTACTTC. Protein: CASSLDWGPQETQYF.

This chain links TRBV29-1 with TRBJ2-3; D possibly uses TRBD1 or TRBD2 (5 bases each). Germline V gene lookup returns CDR1 SQVTM and CDR2 ANQGSEA. The CDR3 has 13 amino acids. V dropped 4 bases and J dropped 3 bases, with 11 bases sitting between them. The CDR3 DNA reads TGCAGCGTTGCGGGGCGGATGACAGATACGCAGTATTTT. This translates into CSVAGRMTDTQYF.

This clonotype was found many times. This chain uses TRBV3-1 with TRBJ1-6; D unresolved. V was pared by 0 bases and J by 5 bases, with 11 bases between. The CDR3 has 16 amino acids. The V gene's germline CDR1 is LGHDT and CDR2 YNNKEL (reference sequence). CDR3 DNA: TGTGCCAGCAGCCAAGATGGCAGGAGGGATAATTCACCCCTCCACTTT. This codes for CASSQDGRRDNSPLHF. The whole variable domain, filled in from reference TRBV3-1 and TRBJ1-6, reads DTAVSQTPKYLVTQMGNDKSIKCEQNLGHDTMYWYKQDSKKFLKIMFSYNNKELIINETVPNRFSPKSPDKAHLNLHINSLELGDSAVYFCASSQDGRRDNSPLHFGNGTRLTVT.

This clonotype was detected ten times or more. The chain employs TRBV20-1 and TRBJ1-2; TRBD1 might be the D (6 bases). The CDR3 covers 10 residues. The germline V gene encodes CDR1 DFQATT and CDR2 SNEGSKA (reference sequence). V was pared by 6 bases and J by 8 bases, with 10 bases between. CDR3 bases: TGCAGTGCCGTAACAGGGGGCTACACCTTC. Translation gives CSAVTGGYTF.

The V gene is TRBV6-5, the J gene TRBJ1-3; 7 bases fit TRBD1. In germline, CDR1 is MNHEY, CDR2 SVGAGI. This CDR3 is 15 amino acids long. V was clipped by 6 bases and J by 3 bases; unmatched bases: 8. DNA of the CDR3: TGTGCCAGCAGCCAGGACAGGCCTGGTGGAAACACCATATATTTT. Translated, it gives CASSQDRPGGNTIYF.

The chain joins TRBV12-3 or TRBV12-4 to TRBJ2-5; 9 nucleotides match TRBD1. The CDR3 is 14 residues long. Losses at the gene ends were 7 bases for V and 5 bases for J; bases not matched to a gene: 8. CDR3 nucleotides: TGTGCCAGCATTCGGACAGGGGCTTTGGAGACCCAGTACTTC. Translating it yields CASIRTGALETQYF.

This clonotype appeared a few times. The rearrangement links TRBV7-2 to TRBJ2-7; D perhaps matches TRBD2 (6 bases). The V end lost 3 bases, the J end lost 0 bases, and 12 bases lay between the germline ends. Germline CDR1 reads SGHTA; CDR2 reads FQGNSA. This CDR3 comprises 15 residues. The DNA of the CDR3 is TGTGCCAGCAGCTTGGGGGGATTAAGCTCCTACGAGCAGTACGTC. Translating gives CASSLGGLSSYEQYV.

V and J are TRBV6-2 or TRBV6-3 and TRBJ2-5, with D possibly TRBD1 on 6 matching bases. Trimming stripped 5 bases from V and 0 bases from J, with 13 bases between. The CDR3 has 15 amino acids. Germline V gives CDR1 MNHEY, CDR2 SVGEGT. CDR3 in DNA: TGTGCCAGCAGTCGAACAGGGATGTACCAAGAGACCCAGTACTTC. Amino acids: CASSRTGMYQETQYF.

This clonotype was recorded a few times. J is TRBJ2-2 and V is TRBV27; D remains ambiguous. Germline loops: CDR1 MNHEY, CDR2 SMNVEV (reference sequence). The CDR3 extends over 15 amino acids. The V end lost 2 bases, the J end lost 0 bases, and 7 bases lay between the germline ends. The DNA of the CDR3 is TGTGCCAGCAGTTTAGAGTGGGCGAACACCGGGGAGCTGTTTTTT. Translated, it gives CASSLEWANTGELFF.